Presented here are 28 T cell receptor beta chains from one specimen sequenced in a study of blood T cell repertoires in COVID-19. This table comes from immunoSEQ multiplex PCR, and its TCRdb copy is limited to in-frame clones, with some not included. The table has 310,000 or so clones, about 90% seen once. The sequenced sample consisted of peripheral blood. Source of these receptors: a woman aged 25 to 39 with COVID-19, enrolled during active disease.

The rearrangement joins TRBV4-1 to TRBJ2-5, with D unclear. The CDR3 sequence is 14 residues long. V lost 1 base to trimming and J lost 5 bases, with 11 bases between them. CDR1 is MGHRA, CDR2 YSYEKL, per germline. CDR3 sequence: CASSQGLKWETQYF. CDR3 DNA: TGCGCCAGCAGCCAAGGTCTAAAATGGGAGACCCAGTACTTC.

The rearrangement links TRBV19 to TRBJ2-7; tentatively, D is TRBD1 (6 bases). The CDR3 contains 14 residues. V lost 3 bases and J 3 bases, leaving 12 bases between the germline ends. From germline, CDR1 is LNHDA and CDR2 SQIVND (reference sequence). In DNA form, the CDR3 reads TGTGCCAGTAGTATTCCCGGGGACAACTACGAGCAGTACTTC. Its translation is CASSIPGDNYEQYF.

This sequence joins TRBV27 and TRBJ1-2; D not certain. Germline V gene lookup returns CDR1 MNHEY and CDR2 SMNVEV (reference sequence). There are 12 residues in the CDR3. Trimming took off 3 bases at V and 8 bases at J, with 10 bases between the two ends. CDR3 DNA sequence: TGTGCCAGCAGTTTTGGCGGTGGGGGCTACACCTTC. Translated, it gives CASSFGGGGYTF.

Here the CDR3 reads CASSPGGTSGLYEQYF. CDR3 coding DNA: TGTGCCAGCAGCCCGGGGGGGACTAGTGGCCTCTACGAGCAGTACTTC. This sequence joins TRBV5-4 and TRBJ2-7; 8 bases are shared with TRBD2. In germline, CDR1 is SGHNT, CDR2 YYREEE (reference sequence). Trimming cost V 4 bases and J 3 bases; bases outside gene matches: 12. CDR3 length: 16 residues.

The rearrangement joins TRBV5-1 to TRBJ2-5; TRBD2 matches at 9 bases. The CDR3 contains 15 residues. Per the germline V gene, CDR1 is SGHRS and CDR2 is YFSETQ. J was trimmed by 5 bases and V by 3 bases; bases with no gene match: 8. CDR3 DNA: TGCGCCAGCAGCTACGGGACTAGCCGTGGGGAGACCCAGTACTTC. Protein sequence: CASSYGTSRGETQYF.

The CDR3 region is CASSYSLTNNEQFF. The CDR3 DNA sequence: TGTGCCAGCAGTTATTCGCTAACCAACAATGAGCAGTTCTTC. The chain has TRBV6-2 or TRBV6-3 and TRBJ2-1; D gene ambiguous. CDR3 size: 14 residues. V was clipped by 3 bases and J by 5 bases, with 11 bases between them. Germline CDR1 and CDR2: MNHEY and SVGEGT.

In this sample, this clone turned up once. V usage is TRBV5-4 and J usage is TRBJ1-2; D perhaps matches TRBD1 (5 bases). The V gene's germline CDR1 is SGHNT and CDR2 YYREEE (reference sequence). The CDR3 is made up of 12 amino acids. Trimming left V 5 bases short and J 7 bases short, with 12 bases between. CDR3 bases: TGTGCCAGCAGTAGGCAGGGCGGTGGCTACACCTTC. Amino acids: CASSRQGGGYTF. The full variable domain, with the rest looked up from reference TRBV5-4 and TRBJ1-2, is ETGVTQSPTHLIKTRGQQVTLRCSSQSGHNTVSWYQQALGQGPQFIFQYYREEENGRGNFPPRFSGLQFPNYSSELNVNALELDDSALYLCASSRQGGGYTFGSGTRLTVV.

The chain couples TRBV2 to TRBJ2-1; 15 bases align to TRBD2. Trimming cost V 7 bases and J 9 bases; bases outside gene matches: 7. This CDR3 has 15 amino acids. The V gene's germline CDR1 is SNHLY and CDR2 FYNNEI. This CDR3 is CASIGTSGRLGEQFF. CDR3 bases: TGTGCCAGCATTGGGACTAGCGGGAGGTTAGGTGAGCAGTTCTTC.

The chain has TRBV9 and TRBJ1-1; no clear D. The V gene lost 0 bases and the J gene lost 6 bases, with 9 bases spanning the gap. Looked up from germline, CDR1 is SGDLS and CDR2 is YYNGEE. The CDR3 length is 13 residues. The CDR3 protein is CASSVGIQPEAFF. The CDR3 DNA follows: TGTGCCAGCAGCGTAGGGATACAGCCTGAAGCTTTCTTT.

This CDR3 reads CASSEEGRHTEAFF. The CDR3, as DNA: TGTGCCAGCAGTGAAGAGGGGCGGCACACTGAAGCTTTCTTT. The gene calls are TRBV6-1 and TRBJ1-1; weak D call: TRBD1 (5 bases). The CDR3 is 14 residues long. The germline V gene encodes CDR1 MNHNS and CDR2 SASEGT. V dropped 1 base and J dropped 3 bases, with 9 bases sitting between them.

The J gene is TRBJ2-7, the V gene TRBV5-1; D may be TRBD2 (6 bases). The germline gives CDR1 SGHRS, CDR2 YFSETQ. Deletions cut 4 bases from V and 1 base from J, with 12 bases between. This CDR3 contains 14 residues. As DNA, the CDR3 is TGCGCCAGCAGCCAACCTAGCGTATCCTACGAGCAGTACTTC. It translates to CASSQPSVSYEQYF. Supplemented by reference TRBV5-1 and TRBJ2-7, the full variable domain reads KAGVTQTPRYLIKTRGQQVTLSCSPISGHRSVSWYQQTPGQGLQFLFEYFSETQRNKGNFPGRFSGRQFSNSRSEMNVSTLELGDSALYLCASSQPSVSYEQYFGPGTRLTVT.

The chain is built from TRBV6-2 or TRBV6-3 and TRBJ2-1; D gene unclear. CDR1 is MNHEY, CDR2 SVGEGT, per germline. The CDR3 covers 12 residues. Trimming cost V 2 bases and J 10 bases, with 9 bases left between them. The CDR3 DNA reads as TGTGCCAGCAGTTACGGTCTTGCGGAGCAGTTCTTC. This codes for CASSYGLAEQFF.

The chain couples TRBV6-2 or TRBV6-3 to TRBJ1-5, with D unresolved. CDR3 length: 17 residues. CDR1 is MNHEY and CDR2 is SVGEGT in the germline V gene. V lost 4 bases, J lost 2 bases, and 18 bases lay in between. This CDR3 is CASSWSPGSTGNQPQHF. CDR3 DNA: TGTGCCAGCAGTTGGTCGCCGGGGAGTACGGGCAATCAGCCCCAGCATTTT.

The V and J genes are TRBV9 and TRBJ2-1; unclear D gene. V gave up 3 bases and J gave up 8 bases, with 12 bases separating them. Germline CDR1 SGDLS, CDR2 YYNGEE. The CDR3 has 13 amino acids. The CDR3 DNA reads as TGTGCCAGCAGCGGGTTACCGGGTCATGAGCAGTTCTTC. This codes for CASSGLPGHEQFF.

There are a few counts of this clone. The chain is built from TRBV19 and TRBJ2-5; tentative D call: TRBD2 (5 bases). The CDR3 is made up of 14 amino acids. Trimming shortened V by 6 bases and J by 2 bases, and 13 bases separated the two germline ends. The germline V gene has CDR1 LNHDA and CDR2 SQIVND (reference sequence). As DNA, the CDR3 is TGTGCCAGTAGAGACGAGGGAGCTCAAGAGACCCAGTACTTC. It yields the protein CASRDEGAQETQYF.

This clone came up a few times. The gene calls are TRBV3-1 (or the pseudogene TRBV3-2) and TRBJ1-1, with D maybe TRBD1 (5 bases). Germline CDR1 is LGHDT and CDR2 is YNNKEL (reference sequence). The V and J ends lost 3 bases and 5 bases respectively, with 16 bases between them. The CDR3 is 15 residues long. In DNA form, the CDR3 reads TGTGCCAGCAGCCACCTGGCGGGGGGTATGACTGAAGCTTTCTTT. Encoded protein: CASSHLAGGMTEAFF.

V usage is TRBV6-1 and J usage is TRBJ2-7, with D unresolved. The ends were cut back, 0 bases at V and 0 bases at J, with 12 bases in the middle. This CDR3 has 16 amino acids. Germline V lookup: CDR1 MNHNS, CDR2 SASEGT. CDR3 bases: TGTGCCAGCAGTGAAGCGGAGCAATCGCGCTCCTACGAGCAGTACTTC. This translates into CASSEAEQSRSYEQYF.

This chain uses TRBV5-4 with TRBJ2-7; D is ambiguous. Germline values: CDR1 SGHNT, CDR2 YYREEE (reference sequence). Between the trimmed V and J ends, which lost 0 bases and 6 bases, there was a span of 13 bases. The CDR3 extends over 14 amino acids. The CDR3: CASSLGVGVGEQYF. In DNA form, the CDR3 reads TGTGCCAGCAGCTTGGGTGTCGGAGTGGGCGAGCAGTACTTC.

V gene TRBV15 combines with J gene TRBJ1-5; D is uncertain. This CDR3 has 14 residues. Trimming removed 1 base at V and 3 bases at J, with 7 bases between. Germline loops: CDR1 LNHNV, CDR2 YYDKDF (reference sequence). The DNA for the CDR3 is TGTGCCACCAGCAGAGTACAGACCAATCAGCCCCAGCATTTT. Translated: CATSRVQTNQPQHF.

The J gene is TRBJ2-3, the V gene TRBV10-2; 10 bases align to TRBD2. Unmatched junction bases numbered 6, after V lost 3 bases and J lost 3 bases. Germline values: CDR1 WSHSY, CDR2 SAAADI. This CDR3 is 16 amino acids long. CDR3 bases: TGCGCCAGCAGTGAAGGGGTAGCGGGAGGTACAGATACGCAGTATTTT. As protein: CASSEGVAGGTDTQYF.

V is TRBV7-9 and J is TRBJ2-1; TRBD2 matches 13 bases. The V and J ends lost 5 bases and 7 bases, in that order; junction bases with no gene match: 14. From germline, CDR1 is SEHNR and CDR2 FQNEAQ (reference sequence). The CDR3 extends over 18 amino acids. The CDR3 DNA follows: TGTGCCAGCAGCGACAAATTTCGGACTAGCGGGAGTAGGAATGAGCAGTTCTTC. Protein product: CASSDKFRTSGSRNEQFF.

The V and J genes are TRBV4-2 and TRBJ2-3; maybe TRBD2 (6 bases). This CDR3 is built from 15 residues. In germline, CDR1 is LGHNA, CDR2 YNFKEQ. V was clipped by 1 base and J by 3 bases, with 11 bases between them. The DNA of the CDR3 is TGTGCCAGCAGCCAAGCGGAGGGCGGGACAGATACGCAGTATTTT. Translating it yields CASSQAEGGTDTQYF.

The J gene is TRBJ1-1, the V gene TRBV4-1, with D possibly being TRBD1 (5 bases). This CDR3 has 14 residues. The V gene's germline CDR1 is MGHRA and CDR2 YSYEKL. V lost 0 bases and J lost 5, with 10 bases in between. The CDR3 spells CASSQDRRGTEAFF. In DNA form, the CDR3 reads TGCGCCAGCAGCCAAGATCGTAGGGGAACTGAAGCTTTCTTT.

This clone was seen once. The J gene is TRBJ2-5, the V gene TRBV9; possibly TRBD1 for D (6 bases). V lost 4 bases and J 5 bases, leaving 12 bases between the germline ends. The CDR3 is 13 residues long. Germline V gene data show CDR1 as SGDLS and CDR2 as YYNGEE. The CDR3 spells CASSTTGSETQYF. The CDR3 region has the DNA TGTGCCAGCAGCACGACAGGTAGTGAGACCCAGTACTTC.

The V gene is TRBV6-5, the J gene TRBJ2-3; 7 bases are shared with TRBD1. V trimming: 7 bases; J trimming: 4 bases; junction bases outside the gene matches: 5. The germline V gene encodes CDR1 MNHEY and CDR2 SVGAGI. The CDR3 consists of 13 residues. The CDR3 reads CASKRTGADTQYF. In DNA, the CDR3 is TGTGCCAGCAAAAGAACAGGGGCAGATACGCAGTATTTT.

V and J are TRBV5-1 and TRBJ2-2; D is undetermined. Deletions cut 0 bases from V and 8 bases from J, with 8 bases between. This CDR3 region has 13 residues. Germline lookup yields CDR1 SGHRS and CDR2 YFSETQ. For the CDR3, the DNA is TGCGCCAGCAGCTTGGGAGTGCGGGGGGAGCTGTTTTTT. Translated: CASSLGVRGELFF. The whole variable domain, remainder taken from reference TRBV5-1 and TRBJ2-2, is KAGVTQTPRYLIKTRGQQVTLSCSPISGHRSVSWYQQTPGQGLQFLFEYFSETQRNKGNFPGRFSGRQFSNSRSEMNVSTLELGDSALYLCASSLGVRGELFFGEGSRLTVL.

The rearrangement uses TRBV2 and TRBJ2-7; the match to TRBD1 covers 8 bases. The CDR3 totals 16 residues. The germline V gene has CDR1 SNHLY and CDR2 FYNNEI. Trimming at V came to 7 bases and at J to 0 bases, leaving 11 bases not matched to a gene. This CDR3 is CASTSFRDRSSYEQYF. The CDR3 DNA reads TGTGCCAGCACTTCGTTCCGGGACAGGAGCTCCTACGAGCAGTACTTC.

The chain links TRBV7-9 to TRBJ1-2; D is possibly TRBD1 (5 bases). The CDR3 extends over 15 amino acids. V gave up 1 base and J gave up 7 bases, with 16 bases separating them. The germline gives CDR1 SEHNR, CDR2 FQNEAQ (reference sequence). CDR3 nucleotide sequence: TGTGCCAGCAGCTTAGGACAGACCCCCTTCTTTGGCTACACCTTC. Residues: CASSLGQTPFFGYTF.